Each of the 16 T cell receptor beta chains below was sequenced from the same sample in a study of blood T cell repertoires in COVID-19. Assay used: immunoSEQ multiplex PCR; TCRdb lists only in-frame clones, some missing. The sample shows about 180,000 clones, about 83% of them seen only once. Sequenced sample: PBMCs or T cells enriched from blood (not recorded which). The receptor set was obtained from a woman in her 30s who had recovered from COVID-19.

The V and J genes are TRBV6-1 and TRBJ2-2; no reliable D call. The CDR3 runs 17 residues. V was trimmed by 1 base and J by 3 bases, leaving 15 bases between them. Germline V gene sequence: CDR1 MNHNS, CDR2 SASEGT. In DNA form, the CDR3 reads TGTGCCAGCAGTGAAGATCCGGGTCCGGAATACACCGGGGAGCTGTTTTTT. As protein: CASSEDPGPEYTGELFF.

This sequence joins TRBV28 and TRBJ1-2; a weak D match, TRBD1 (6 bases). This CDR3 spans 12 amino acids. Germline CDR1 MDHEN, CDR2 SYDVKM. Trimming left V 6 bases short and J 4 bases short, with 9 bases between. Written as DNA, the CDR3 is TGTGCCAGCAGGGCGGACAGCTATGGCTACACCTTC. Translation: CASRADSYGYTF.

This clone was counted between two and nine times. J is TRBJ2-7 and V is TRBV28, with TRBD1 as a possible D gene (5 bases). The V gene's germline CDR1 is MDHEN and CDR2 SYDVKM. The ends were cut back, 6 bases at V and 5 bases at J, with 11 bases in the middle. This CDR3 contains 12 residues. The CDR3: CASSPRGHEQYF. Written as DNA, the CDR3 is TGTGCCAGCAGCCCAAGGGGTCACGAGCAGTACTTC.

J is TRBJ2-1 and V is TRBV5-1; TRBD1 matches 9 bases. Germline trimming cut 7 bases from V and 4 bases from J; bases unmatched to any gene: 6. The CDR3 consists of 14 residues. The germline gives CDR1 SGHRS, CDR2 YFSETQ. The CDR3 DNA reads TGCGCCAGCGGCCTGGACAGGGGTTACAATGAGCAGTTCTTC. This encodes CASGLDRGYNEQFF. Full variable domain (rest looked up from reference TRBV5-1 and TRBJ2-1): KAGVTQTPRYLIKTRGQQVTLSCSPISGHRSVSWYQQTPGQGLQFLFEYFSETQRNKGNFPGRFSGRQFSNSRSEMNVSTLELGDSALYLCASGLDRGYNEQFFGPGTRLTVL.

The genes are TRBV20-1 and TRBJ1-6; D is possibly TRBD1 (6 bases). V was clipped by 3 bases and J by 5 bases, with 14 bases between them. Germline CDR1 is DFQATT and CDR2 is SNEGSKA (reference sequence). CDR3 size: 15 residues. The CDR3 loop reads CSASRPGADNSPLHF. In DNA form, the CDR3 reads TGCAGTGCTAGTCGCCCAGGGGCGGATAATTCACCCCTCCACTTT.

The chain links TRBV11-3 to TRBJ2-3; 12 positions agree with TRBD2. The germline V gene encodes CDR1 SGHNT and CDR2 YENEEA. V lost 5 bases and J lost 4; bases outside the gene matches: 7. The CDR3 consists of 16 residues. CDR3 nucleotides: TGTGCCAGCAGCCCGAGGGCTAGCGGGAGGGCAGATACGCAGTATTTT. This codes for CASSPRASGRADTQYF. Complete variable domain (other parts from reference TRBV11-3 and TRBJ2-3): EAGVVQSPRYKIIEKKQPVAFWCNPISGHNTLYWYLQNLGQGPELLIRYENEEAVDDSQLPKDRFSAERLKGVDSTLKIQPAELGDSAVYLCASSPRASGRADTQYFGPGTRLTVL.

There are a few counts of this clone. In DNA, the CDR3 is TGTGCCAGCAGCCAAGAACGGGGACAGCCCCAGCATTTT. This sequence encodes CASSQERGQPQHF. The V call is TRBV4-2, the J call TRBJ1-5, with D uncertain. CDR3 length: 13 residues. CDR1 LGHNA and CDR2 YNFKEQ come from the germline V gene. Trimming took off 0 bases at V and 7 bases at J, with 7 bases between the two ends.

This chain connects TRBV11-2 to TRBJ2-7, with D perhaps matching TRBD1 (6 bases). Germline V gene data show CDR1 as SGHAT and CDR2 as FQNNGV. The CDR3 has 14 residues. V was cut by 5 bases and J by 0 bases, with 11 bases left in between. In DNA, the CDR3 is TGTGCCAGCAGCGAGGACAGATCCTCCTACGAGCAGTACTTC. This sequence encodes CASSEDRSSYEQYF.

This clone is large within its sample. The same CDR3 also results from other DNA sequences found in this sample. This chain uses TRBV28 with TRBJ1-2, with D perhaps TRBD1 (5 bases). CDR1 is MDHEN, CDR2 SYDVKM, per germline. Trimming took off 5 bases at V and 0 bases at J, with 10 bases between the two ends. The CDR3 is 14 amino acids. CDR3 bases: TGTGCCAGCAGTCCGGACACAACTAACTATGGCTACACCTTC. Translation: CASSPDTTNYGYTF.

The sample holds one count of this clone. The chain links TRBV5-4 to TRBJ2-3; TRBD2 matches 10 bases. The V gene's germline CDR1 is SGHNT and CDR2 YYREEE (reference sequence). Trimming cost V 6 bases and J 0 bases; bases outside gene matches: 7. This CDR3 comprises 16 residues. CDR3 nucleotide sequence: TGTGCCAGCAACCTAGCGGGAGCACCTAGCACAGATACGCAGTATTTT. Protein: CASNLAGAPSTDTQYF.

The chain is built from TRBV29-1 and TRBJ2-7, with a weak D call TRBD2 (6 bases). The V gene lost 3 bases and the J gene lost 0 bases, with 12 bases spanning the gap. CDR1 and CDR2 from the germline V gene are SQVTM and ANQGSEA. The CDR3 has 14 residues. The CDR3 DNA is TGCAGCGTTGACTACGGCGGGAACTCCTACGAGCAGTACTTC. Translating it yields CSVDYGGNSYEQYF.

J is TRBJ2-7 and V is TRBV28; D call uncertain. The CDR3 is 15 residues long. Germline lookup yields CDR1 MDHEN and CDR2 SYDVKM. Trimming pared 6 bases from V and 3 bases from J, leaving 18 bases between. The CDR3 spells CASRTDEALYYEQYF. The DNA for the CDR3 is TGTGCCAGCAGGACTGATGAGGCTCTTTACTACGAGCAGTACTTC.

The CDR3 DNA reads TGCAGCGCAGGACAGGGGTACCAAGAGACCCAGTACTTC. This translates into CSAGQGYQETQYF. This chain uses TRBV29-1 with TRBJ2-5; TRBD1 matches at 9 bases. CDR1 is SQVTM, CDR2 ANQGSEA, per germline. The CDR3 loop spans 13 amino acids. Germline trimming cut 7 bases from V and 0 bases from J; bases unmatched to any gene: 3.

The J gene is TRBJ2-2, the V gene TRBV5-3, with a weak D call TRBD2 (7 bases). TRBV5-3 is an open reading frame whose function is uncertain. The CDR3 sequence is 17 residues long. Trimming took 5 bases from V and 3 from J, leaving 20 bases between them. The CDR3 protein is CARSHLVRGRDTGELFF. CDR3 in DNA: TGTGCCAGAAGTCACCTTGTGCGGGGGCGCGACACCGGGGAGCTGTTTTTT.

This clone was seen a few times. Distinct nucleotide sequences in the sample also encode this CDR3. V gene TRBV28 combines with J gene TRBJ2-7; perhaps TRBD2 as D (5 bases). This CDR3 is built from 14 residues. The V gene lost 5 bases and the J gene lost 1 base, with 12 bases spanning the gap. The germline V gene has CDR1 MDHEN and CDR2 SYDVKM. The CDR3, as DNA: TGTGCCAGCAGTCCGGTGGGGAGTTCCTACGAGCAGTACTTC. Translating gives CASSPVGSSYEQYF. Based on the CDR3 plus reference TRBV28 and TRBJ2-7, the full variable domain is DVKVTQSSRYLVKRTGEKVFLECVQDMDHENMFWYRQDPGLGLRLIYFSYDVKMKEKGDIPEGYSVSREKKERFSLILESASTNQTSMYLCASSPVGSSYEQYFGPGTRLTVT.

The chain couples TRBV27 to TRBJ2-7; tentatively, D is TRBD1 (5 bases). This CDR3 spans 15 amino acids. Germline loops: CDR1 MNHEY, CDR2 SMNVEV (reference sequence). The germline V and J ends were trimmed by 2 bases and 2 bases, with 13 bases remaining between them. The CDR3 here is CASSLGSGQTYEQYF. The CDR3 DNA reads TGTGCCAGCAGTTTAGGGTCAGGGCAAACCTACGAGCAGTACTTC.